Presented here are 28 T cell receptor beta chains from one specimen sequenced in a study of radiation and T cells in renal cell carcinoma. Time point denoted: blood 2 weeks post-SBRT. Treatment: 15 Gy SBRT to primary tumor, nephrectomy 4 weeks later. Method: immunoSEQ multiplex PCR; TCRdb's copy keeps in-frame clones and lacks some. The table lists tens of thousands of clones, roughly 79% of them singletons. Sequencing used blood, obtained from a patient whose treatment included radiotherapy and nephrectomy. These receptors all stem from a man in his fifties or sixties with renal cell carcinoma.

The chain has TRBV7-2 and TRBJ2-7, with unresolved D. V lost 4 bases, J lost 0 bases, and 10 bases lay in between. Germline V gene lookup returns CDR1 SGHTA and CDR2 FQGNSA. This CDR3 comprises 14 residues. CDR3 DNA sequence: TGTGCCAGCAGCTCGCGACGGAGCTCCTACGAGCAGTACTTC. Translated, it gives CASSSRRSSYEQYF.

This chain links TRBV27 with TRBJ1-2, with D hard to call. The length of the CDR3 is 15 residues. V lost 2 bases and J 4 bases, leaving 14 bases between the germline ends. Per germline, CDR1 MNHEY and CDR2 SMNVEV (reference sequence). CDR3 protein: CASSLTGGPGYGYTF. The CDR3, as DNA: TGTGCCAGCAGTTTAACGGGAGGGCCTGGCTATGGCTACACCTTC.

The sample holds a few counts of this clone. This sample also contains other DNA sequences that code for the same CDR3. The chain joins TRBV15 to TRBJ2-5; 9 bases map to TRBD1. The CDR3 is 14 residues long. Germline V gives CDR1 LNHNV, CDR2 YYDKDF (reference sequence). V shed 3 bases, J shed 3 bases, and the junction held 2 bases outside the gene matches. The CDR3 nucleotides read TGTGCCACCAGCAGGGGACAGGGTGAAGAGACCCAGTACTTC. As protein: CATSRGQGEETQYF.

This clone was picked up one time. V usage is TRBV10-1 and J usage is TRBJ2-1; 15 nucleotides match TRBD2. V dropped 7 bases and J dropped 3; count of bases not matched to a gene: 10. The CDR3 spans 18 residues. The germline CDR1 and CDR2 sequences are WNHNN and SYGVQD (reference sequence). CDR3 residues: CASNPGLAGGRGYNEQFF. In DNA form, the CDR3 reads TGCGCCAGCAACCCCGGACTAGCGGGAGGGAGGGGCTACAATGAGCAGTTCTTC.

DNA for the CDR3: TGTGCCAGCAGGCCACAGGGGAAAGTCTACGAGCAGTACTTC. This translates into CASRPQGKVYEQYF. This rearrangement joins TRBV6-5 to TRBJ2-7, with TRBD1 matching 7 bases. Germline loops: CDR1 MNHEY, CDR2 SVGAGI. The V gene end was trimmed by 6 bases and the J gene end by 3 bases; junction bases not matched to a gene: 8. The CDR3 sequence is 14 residues long.

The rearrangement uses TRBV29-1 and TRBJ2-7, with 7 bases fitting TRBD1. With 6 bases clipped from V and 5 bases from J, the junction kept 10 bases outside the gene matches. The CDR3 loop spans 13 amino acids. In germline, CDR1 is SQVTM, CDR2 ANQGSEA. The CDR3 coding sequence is TGCAGCGTCGTAACAGACAGGGATGACGAGCAGTACTTC. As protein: CSVVTDRDDEQYF.

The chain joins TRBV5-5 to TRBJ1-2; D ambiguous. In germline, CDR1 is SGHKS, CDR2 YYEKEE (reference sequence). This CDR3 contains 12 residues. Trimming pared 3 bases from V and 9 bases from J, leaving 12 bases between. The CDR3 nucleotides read TGTGCCAGCAGCTCCCTCCATGCGAGCTACACCTTC. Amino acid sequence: CASSSLHASYTF.

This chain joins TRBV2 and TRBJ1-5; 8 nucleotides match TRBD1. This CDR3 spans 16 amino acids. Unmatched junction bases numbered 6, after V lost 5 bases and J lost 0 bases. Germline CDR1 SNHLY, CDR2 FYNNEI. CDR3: CASSFTGGSSNQPQHF. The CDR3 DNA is TGTGCCAGCAGTTTTACAGGGGGTTCTAGCAATCAGCCCCAGCATTTT.

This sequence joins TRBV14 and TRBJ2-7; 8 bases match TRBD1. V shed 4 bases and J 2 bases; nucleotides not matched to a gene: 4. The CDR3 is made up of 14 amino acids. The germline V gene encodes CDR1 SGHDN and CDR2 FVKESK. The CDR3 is CASSRGQGAYEQYV. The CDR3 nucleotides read TGTGCCAGCAGCCGTGGACAGGGAGCCTACGAGCAGTACGTC.

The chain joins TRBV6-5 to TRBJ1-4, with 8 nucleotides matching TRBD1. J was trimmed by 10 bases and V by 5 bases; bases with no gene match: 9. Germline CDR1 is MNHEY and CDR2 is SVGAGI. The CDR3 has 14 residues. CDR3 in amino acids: CASSRDRPIGKLFF. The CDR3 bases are TGTGCCAGCAGTCGGGACAGGCCTATTGGAAAACTGTTTTTT.

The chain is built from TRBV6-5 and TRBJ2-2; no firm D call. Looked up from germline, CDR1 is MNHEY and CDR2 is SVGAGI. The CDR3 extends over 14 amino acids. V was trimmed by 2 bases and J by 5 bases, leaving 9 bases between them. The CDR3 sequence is CASSYGRLTGELFF. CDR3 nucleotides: TGTGCCAGCAGTTACGGGCGTTTGACCGGGGAGCTGTTTTTT.

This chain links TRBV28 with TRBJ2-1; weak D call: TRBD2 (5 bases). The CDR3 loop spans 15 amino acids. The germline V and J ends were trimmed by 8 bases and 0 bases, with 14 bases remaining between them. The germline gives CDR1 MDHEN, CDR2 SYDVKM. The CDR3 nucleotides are TGTGCCAGCCTTGAGGGCGGTAGCTCCTACAATGAGCAGTTCTTC. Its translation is CASLEGGSSYNEQFF. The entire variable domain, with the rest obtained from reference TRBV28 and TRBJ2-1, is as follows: DVKVTQSSRYLVKRTGEKVFLECVQDMDHENMFWYRQDPGLGLRLIYFSYDVKMKEKGDIPEGYSVSREKKERFSLILESASTNQTSMYLCASLEGGSSYNEQFFGPGTRLTVL.

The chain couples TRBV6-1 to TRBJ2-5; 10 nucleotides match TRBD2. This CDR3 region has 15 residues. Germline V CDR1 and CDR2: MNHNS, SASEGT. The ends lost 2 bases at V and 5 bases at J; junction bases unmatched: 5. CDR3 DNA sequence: TGTGCCAGCAGTGAACAAGCGGGGGGGAAGGAGACCCAGTACTTC. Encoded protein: CASSEQAGGKETQYF.

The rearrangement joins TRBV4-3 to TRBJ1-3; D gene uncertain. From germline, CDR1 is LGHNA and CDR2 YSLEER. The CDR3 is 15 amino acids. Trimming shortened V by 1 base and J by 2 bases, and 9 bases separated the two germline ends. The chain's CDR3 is CASSQGVPTGNTIYF. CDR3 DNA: TGCGCCAGCAGCCAAGGGGTACCGACTGGAAACACCATATATTTT.

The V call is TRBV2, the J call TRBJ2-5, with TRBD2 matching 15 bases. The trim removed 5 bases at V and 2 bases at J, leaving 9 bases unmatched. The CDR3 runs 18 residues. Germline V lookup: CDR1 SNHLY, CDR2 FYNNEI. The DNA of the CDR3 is TGTGCCAGCAGTCCTGGACTAGCGGGAGGGCCCGGGCAAGAGACCCAGTACTTC. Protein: CASSPGLAGGPGQETQYF. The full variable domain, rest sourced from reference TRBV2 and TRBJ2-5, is EPEVTQTPSHQVTQMGQEVILRCVPISNHLYFYWYRQILGQKVEFLVSFYNNEISEKSEIFDDQFSVERPDGSNFTLKIRSTKLEDSAMYFCASSPGLAGGPGQETQYFGPGTRLLVL.

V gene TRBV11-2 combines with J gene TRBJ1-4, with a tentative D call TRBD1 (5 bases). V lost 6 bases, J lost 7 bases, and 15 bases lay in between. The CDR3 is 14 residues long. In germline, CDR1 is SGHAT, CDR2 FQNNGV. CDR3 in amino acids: CASSPSPGGEKLFF. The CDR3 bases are TGTGCCAGCAGTCCCTCACCCGGGGGTGAAAAACTGTTTTTT.

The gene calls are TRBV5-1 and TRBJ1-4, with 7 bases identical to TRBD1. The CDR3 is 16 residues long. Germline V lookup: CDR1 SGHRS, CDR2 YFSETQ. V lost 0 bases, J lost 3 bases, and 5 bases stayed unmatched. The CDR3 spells CASSLEAGTANEKLFF. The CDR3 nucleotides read TGCGCCAGCAGCTTGGAAGCGGGGACAGCTAATGAAAAACTGTTTTTT.

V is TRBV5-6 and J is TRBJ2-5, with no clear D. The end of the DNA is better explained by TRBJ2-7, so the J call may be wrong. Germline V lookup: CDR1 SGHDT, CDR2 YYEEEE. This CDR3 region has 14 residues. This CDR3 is CASSLSRVGYEQYF. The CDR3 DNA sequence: TGTGCCAGCAGCTTGTCAAGGGTGGGCTACGAGCAGTACTTC.

As DNA, the CDR3 is TGTGCCAGCAGCCGAATGGGAAAACTGTTTTTT. Translation gives CASSRMGKLFF. The rearrangement links TRBV14 to TRBJ1-4; D unresolved. Germline CDR1 SGHDN, CDR2 FVKESK. V shed 4 bases and J shed 10 bases, with 7 bases lying between them. This CDR3 region has 11 residues.

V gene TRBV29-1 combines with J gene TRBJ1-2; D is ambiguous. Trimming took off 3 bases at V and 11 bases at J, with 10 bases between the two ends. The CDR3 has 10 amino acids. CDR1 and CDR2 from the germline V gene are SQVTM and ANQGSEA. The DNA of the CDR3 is TGCAGCGTTGATGAGGGTAGATACACCTTC. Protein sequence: CSVDEGRYTF. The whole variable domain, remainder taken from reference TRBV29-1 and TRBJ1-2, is SAVISQKPSRDICQRGTSLTIQCQVDSQVTMMFWYRQQPGQSLTLIATANQGSEATYESGFVIDKFPISRPNLTFSTLTVSNMSPEDSSIYLCSVDEGRYTFGSGTRLTVV.

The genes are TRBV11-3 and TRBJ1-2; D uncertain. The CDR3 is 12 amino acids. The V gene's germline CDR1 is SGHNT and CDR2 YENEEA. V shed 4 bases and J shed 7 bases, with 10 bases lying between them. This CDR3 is CASSSLWGGYTF. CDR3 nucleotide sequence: TGTGCCAGCAGCTCCCTGTGGGGTGGCTACACCTTC.

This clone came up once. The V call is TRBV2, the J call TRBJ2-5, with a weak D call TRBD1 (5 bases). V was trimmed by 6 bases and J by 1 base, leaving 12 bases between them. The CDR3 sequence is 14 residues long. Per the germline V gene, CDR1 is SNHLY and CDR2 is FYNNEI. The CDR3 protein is CASRSQGIQETQYF. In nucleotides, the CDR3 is TGTGCCAGCAGATCTCAGGGTATCCAAGAGACCCAGTACTTC. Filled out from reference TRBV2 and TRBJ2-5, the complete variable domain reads EPEVTQTPSHQVTQMGQEVILRCVPISNHLYFYWYRQILGQKVEFLVSFYNNEISEKSEIFDDQFSVERPDGSNFTLKIRSTKLEDSAMYFCASRSQGIQETQYFGPGTRLLVL.

CDR3 protein: CASSLTEEAEGTGELFF. The CDR3 region has the DNA TGTGCCAGCAGCTTAACGGAGGAAGCGGAGGGCACCGGGGAGCTGTTTTTT. The V call is TRBV7-3, the J call TRBJ2-2, with a possible D match to TRBD2 (6 bases). Trimming shortened V by 0 bases and J by 4 bases, and 15 bases separated the two germline ends. Germline assignment: CDR1 SGHTA and CDR2 FQGTGA. This CDR3 contains 17 residues.

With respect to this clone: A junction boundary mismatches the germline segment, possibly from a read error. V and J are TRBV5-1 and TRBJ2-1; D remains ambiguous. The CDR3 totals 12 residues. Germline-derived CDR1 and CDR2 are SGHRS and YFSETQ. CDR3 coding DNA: TGCGTCAGCAGCCGGAGTCTCGATGAGCAGTTCTTC. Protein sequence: CVSSRSLDEQFF.

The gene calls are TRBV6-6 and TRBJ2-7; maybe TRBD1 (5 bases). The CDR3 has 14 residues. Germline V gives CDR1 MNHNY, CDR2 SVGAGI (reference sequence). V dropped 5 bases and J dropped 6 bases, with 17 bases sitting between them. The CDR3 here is CASSDRWWGSEQYF. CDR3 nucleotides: TGTGCCAGCAGTGACCGATGGTGGGGCTCCGAGCAGTACTTC.

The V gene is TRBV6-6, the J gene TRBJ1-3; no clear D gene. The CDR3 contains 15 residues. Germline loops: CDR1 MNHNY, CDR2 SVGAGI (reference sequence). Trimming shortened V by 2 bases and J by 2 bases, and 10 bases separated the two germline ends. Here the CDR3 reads CASSYPGEAGNTIYF. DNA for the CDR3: TGTGCCAGCAGTTACCCCGGGGAGGCTGGAAACACCATATATTTT.

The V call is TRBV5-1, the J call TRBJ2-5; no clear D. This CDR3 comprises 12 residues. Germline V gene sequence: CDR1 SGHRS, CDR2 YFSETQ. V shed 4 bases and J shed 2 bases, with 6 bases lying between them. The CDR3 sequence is CASSPDQETQYF. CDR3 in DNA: TGCGCCAGCAGCCCCGATCAAGAGACCCAGTACTTC.

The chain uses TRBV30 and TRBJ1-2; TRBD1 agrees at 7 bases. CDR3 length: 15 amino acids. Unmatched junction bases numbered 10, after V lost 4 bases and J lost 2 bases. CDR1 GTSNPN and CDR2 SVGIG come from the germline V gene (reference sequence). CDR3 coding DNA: TGTGCCTGGACCCCCCAGACAGGGTCAAACTATGGCTACACCTTC. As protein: CAWTPQTGSNYGYTF.